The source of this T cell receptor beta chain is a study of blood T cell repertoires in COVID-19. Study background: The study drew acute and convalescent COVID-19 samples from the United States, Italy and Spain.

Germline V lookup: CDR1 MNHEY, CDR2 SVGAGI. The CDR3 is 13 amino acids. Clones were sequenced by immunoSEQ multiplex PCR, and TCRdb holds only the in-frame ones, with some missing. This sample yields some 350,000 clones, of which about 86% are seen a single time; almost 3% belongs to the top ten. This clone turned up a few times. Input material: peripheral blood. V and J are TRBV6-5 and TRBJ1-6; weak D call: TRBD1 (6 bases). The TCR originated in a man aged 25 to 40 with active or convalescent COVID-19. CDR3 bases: TGTGCGATCAGGCAGGGGTGGCATTCACCCCTCCACTTT. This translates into CAIRQGWHSPLHF.